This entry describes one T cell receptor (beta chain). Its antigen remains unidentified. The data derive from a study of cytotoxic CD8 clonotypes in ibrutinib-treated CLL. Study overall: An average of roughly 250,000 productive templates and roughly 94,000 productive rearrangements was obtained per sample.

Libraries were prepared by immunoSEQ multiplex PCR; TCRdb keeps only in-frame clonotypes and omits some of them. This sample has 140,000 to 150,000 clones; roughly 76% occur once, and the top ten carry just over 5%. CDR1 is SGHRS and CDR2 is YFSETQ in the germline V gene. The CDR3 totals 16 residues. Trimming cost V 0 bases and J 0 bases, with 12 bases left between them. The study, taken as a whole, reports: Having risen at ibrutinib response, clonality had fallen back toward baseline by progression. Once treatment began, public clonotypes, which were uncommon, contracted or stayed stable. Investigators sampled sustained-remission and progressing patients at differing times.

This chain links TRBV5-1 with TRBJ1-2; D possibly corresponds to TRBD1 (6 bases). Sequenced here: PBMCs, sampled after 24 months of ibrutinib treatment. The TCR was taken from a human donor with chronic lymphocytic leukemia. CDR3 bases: TGCGCCAGCAGCTTGGGGTGGGGGCCCACTAACTATGGCTACACCTTC. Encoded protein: CASSLGWGPTNYGYTF.